These 29 T cell receptor beta chains were all obtained from the same sample, sequenced in a study of OX40 agonist ivuxolimab in advanced cancers. Data came from immunoSEQ multiplex PCR; TCRdb stores just in-frame clones and leaves some out. This table has 95,000 to 110,000 clones, approximately 90% appearing once. The sequencing used CD4+ or CD8+ T cells sorted from blood, collected in a trial of the OX40 agonist ivuxolimab. Receptors originate from an adult with an advanced solid tumor such as melanoma, head and neck, liver or kidney cancer.

V and J are TRBV5-4 and TRBJ2-5; TRBD2 aligns across 7 bases. In germline, CDR1 is SGHNT, CDR2 YYREEE (reference sequence). The ends lost 5 bases at V and 5 bases at J; junction bases unmatched: 9. This CDR3 spans 14 amino acids. The CDR3 is CASRRPLGGETQYF. As DNA, the CDR3 is TGTGCCAGCAGAAGGCCTTTGGGAGGGGAGACCCAGTACTTC.

V gene TRBV19 combines with J gene TRBJ1-1; D not certain. CDR1 LNHDA and CDR2 SQIVND come from the germline V gene (reference sequence). There are 14 residues in the CDR3. V was clipped by 7 bases and J by 0 bases, with 12 bases between them. CDR3 amino acids: CASTKQRMNTEAFF. In DNA, the CDR3 is TGTGCCAGTACCAAGCAGCGAATGAACACTGAAGCTTTCTTT.

This chain uses TRBV6-1 with TRBJ1-5; D gene unclear. The CDR3 runs 13 residues. Germline values: CDR1 MNHNS, CDR2 SASEGT. V gave up 3 bases and J gave up 7 bases, with 10 bases separating them. The CDR3 loop reads CASSDPWRQPQHF. The CDR3 bases are TGTGCCAGCAGTGATCCCTGGAGGCAGCCCCAGCATTTT.

The rearrangement links TRBV30 to TRBJ2-7; TRBD1 matches at 11 bases. This CDR3 is built from 14 residues. V was clipped by 0 bases and J by 4 bases; unmatched bases: 2. The V gene's germline CDR1 is GTSNPN and CDR2 SVGIG (reference sequence). Written as DNA, the CDR3 is TGTGCCTGGAGTGTAGGGGACAGGGGGTACGAGCAGTACTTC. Amino acids: CAWSVGDRGYEQYF.

The chain has TRBV11-2 and TRBJ2-5; D may correspond to TRBD1 or TRBD2 (5 bases each). There are 13 residues in the CDR3. V dropped 6 bases and J dropped 4 bases, with 12 bases sitting between them. The V gene's germline CDR1 is SGHAT and CDR2 FQNNGV. The CDR3 DNA follows: TGTGCCAGCAGGTCTAGTGGGACAGAGACCCAGTACTTC. Its translation: CASRSSGTETQYF.

The DNA for the CDR3 is TGTGCCAGCAGTAACAGGGGTGGGGAAAAACTGTTTTTT. As protein: CASSNRGGEKLFF. J is TRBJ1-4 and V is TRBV27; 7 bases fit TRBD1. The V gene end was trimmed by 5 bases and the J gene end by 8 bases; junction bases not matched to a gene: 5. Germline V gives CDR1 MNHEY, CDR2 SMNVEV (reference sequence). The CDR3 extends over 13 amino acids.

The chain combines TRBV11-3 with TRBJ2-3, with 8 positions matching TRBD1. V was clipped by 5 bases and J by 4 bases; unmatched bases: 8. The V gene's germline CDR1 is SGHNT and CDR2 YENEEA. This CDR3 is built from 15 residues. This CDR3 reads CASSRQGKRADTQYF. For the CDR3, the DNA is TGTGCCAGCAGCCGACAGGGGAAGCGGGCAGATACGCAGTATTTT.

V gene TRBV4-3 combines with J gene TRBJ2-1, with 9 nucleotides matching TRBD2. The length of the CDR3 is 15 residues. Germline CDR1 and CDR2: LGHNA and YSLEER. Trimming removed 4 bases from V and 2 bases from J; junction bases left unmatched: 3. The CDR3, as DNA: TGCGCCAGCAGCCTTAGCGGGAGTCCCTACAATGAGCAGTTCTTC. As protein: CASSLSGSPYNEQFF.

This chain links TRBV28 with TRBJ2-7, with 9 bases aligning to TRBD1. Germline trimming cut 1 base from V and 1 base from J; bases unmatched to any gene: 17. CDR1 is MDHEN, CDR2 SYDVKM, per germline. The CDR3 has 20 amino acids. CDR3 in DNA: TGTGCCAGCAGTTTATCCCCCAACCGCCCAGGACAGGGGAAATCCTACGAGCAGTACTTC. Residues: CASSLSPNRPGQGKSYEQYF.

The chain employs TRBV28 and TRBJ1-4; the D gene is possibly TRBD1 (5 bases). Between the trimmed V and J ends, which lost 11 bases and 4 bases, there was a span of 14 bases. The CDR3 spans 13 residues. Per the germline V gene, CDR1 is MDHEN and CDR2 is SYDVKM. The CDR3 nucleotides read TGTGCCGTGACGAGGGGAGTTAATGAAAAACTGTTTTTT. Its translation: CAVTRGVNEKLFF.

This rearrangement joins TRBV7-2 to TRBJ2-5, with TRBD2 matching 12 bases. The assigned J gene may be wrong: the sequence end matches TRBJ2-7 better. The CDR3 runs 17 residues. Germline CDR1 and CDR2: SGHTA and FQGNSA. CDR3 region: CASSFRASGRALYEQYF. CDR3 nucleotide sequence: TGTGCCAGCAGCTTTCGGGCTAGCGGGAGGGCCCTCTACGAGCAGTACTTC.

Only a few counts were recorded for this clone. The chain joins TRBV12-5 to TRBJ1-4, with a possible D match to TRBD1 (6 bases). Germline V CDR1 and CDR2: LGHNT, FRNRAP. V lost 6 bases to trimming and J lost 0 bases, with 14 bases between them. This CDR3 is 16 amino acids long. The CDR3 loop reads CASGPGQTSTNEKLFF. The CDR3 nucleotides read TGTGCTAGTGGCCCAGGACAGACGTCAACTAATGAAAAACTGTTTTTT.

The CDR3 here is CASSSTRGGTEAFF. As DNA, the CDR3 is TGTGCCAGCAGCTCGACCAGGGGAGGGACTGAAGCTTTCTTT. V usage is TRBV11-3 and J usage is TRBJ1-1; TRBD1 might be the D (6 bases). Germline V gene data show CDR1 as SGHNT and CDR2 as YENEEA. The CDR3 extends over 14 amino acids. Trimming took 4 bases from V and 5 from J, leaving 14 bases between them.

The V and J genes are TRBV12-2 and TRBJ1-3. TRBV12-2 is labeled a pseudogene. The CDR3 contains 20 residues. The CDR3: CASRLVLWGTKPYSGNTIYF. The DNA for the CDR3 is TGTGCAAGTCGCTTAGTCCTGTGGGGGACTAAGCCCTATTCTGGAAACACCATATATTTT.

The J gene is TRBJ1-2, the V gene TRBV2, with TRBD1 as a possible D gene (5 bases). V was trimmed by 7 bases and J by 4 bases, leaving 19 bases between them. This CDR3 region has 15 residues. CDR1 and CDR2 from the germline V gene are SNHLY and FYNNEI. The CDR3 here is CASKTVGDVSYGYTF. CDR3 sequence (DNA): TGTGCCAGCAAAACCGTCGGGGACGTGAGCTATGGCTACACCTTC.

This chain links TRBV7-9 with TRBJ2-1; D is unresolved. Germline V CDR1 and CDR2: SEHNR, FQNEAQ (reference sequence). Trimming cost V 0 bases and J 5 bases, with 8 bases left between them. The CDR3 has 14 amino acids. Here the CDR3 reads CASSLAIMDNEQFF. CDR3 DNA sequence: TGTGCCAGCAGCTTAGCGATCATGGACAATGAGCAGTTCTTC.

This chain links TRBV7-3 with TRBJ1-2; D not certain. The CDR3 has 15 residues. Germline values: CDR1 SGHTA, CDR2 FQGTGA. Trimming cost V 1 base and J 4 bases, with 13 bases left between them. The CDR3 DNA sequence: TGTGCCAGCAGCTTAATTCCTTCGGATATCTATGGCTACACCTTC. It yields the protein CASSLIPSDIYGYTF.

This chain uses TRBV5-1 with TRBJ2-1; D gene uncertain. Germline-derived CDR1 and CDR2 are SGHRS and YFSETQ. The length of the CDR3 is 14 residues. Trimming took 0 bases from V and 3 from J, leaving 7 bases between them. The CDR3 DNA follows: TGCGCCAGCAGCTTGGATGGCAGCTACAATGAGCAGTTCTTC. This codes for CASSLDGSYNEQFF.

The chain uses TRBV18 and TRBJ1-5, with D possibly being TRBD1 (5 bases). The germline gives CDR1 KGHSH, CDR2 LQKENI. This CDR3 is 14 amino acids long. V was pared by 0 bases and J by 5 bases, with 8 bases between. The CDR3 nucleotides read TGTGCCAGCTCACCACCACAGGATGATCAGCCCCAGCATTTT. This translates into CASSPPQDDQPQHF.

The chain uses TRBV11-3 and TRBJ2-2; the D is unclear. From germline, CDR1 is SGHNT and CDR2 YENEEA. There are 13 residues in the CDR3. The germline V and J ends were trimmed by 3 bases and 8 bases, with 10 bases remaining between them. The CDR3, as DNA: TGTGCCAGCAGCTTCCGCCCTCTGGGGGAGCTGTTTTTT. It translates to CASSFRPLGELFF.

The chain employs TRBV5-6 and TRBJ2-2; a weak D match, TRBD2 (6 bases). The CDR3 spans 16 residues. V lost 3 bases and J lost 2, with 14 bases in between. Germline CDR1 and CDR2: SGHDT and YYEEEE. CDR3 region: CASSSRSGTNTGELFF. The CDR3, as DNA: TGTGCCAGCAGCTCACGGTCCGGGACTAACACCGGGGAGCTGTTTTTT.

The CDR3 sequence: CASSLMVQGSSYEQYF. The CDR3 region has the DNA TGCGCCAGCAGCTTGATGGTTCAGGGCAGCTCCTACGAGCAGTACTTC. V gene TRBV5-1 combines with J gene TRBJ2-5, with a possible D match to TRBD1 (5 bases). The J call may be in error: the DNA end matches TRBJ2-7 better. The length of the CDR3 is 16 residues. Per germline, CDR1 SGHRS and CDR2 YFSETQ.

This clone was detected only once. This chain joins TRBV7-2 and TRBJ2-7; D ambiguous. This CDR3 has 14 residues. Trimming took off 4 bases at V and 5 bases at J, with 15 bases between the two ends. Germline CDR1 reads SGHTA; CDR2 reads FQGNSA. The CDR3 spells CASSSPSAWHEQYF. CDR3 DNA sequence: TGTGCCAGCAGCTCCCCCTCTGCTTGGCACGAGCAGTACTTC.

The DNA for the CDR3 is TGTGCCAGCAGCTTAGCGGCATCTCTCTCCTACGAGCAGTACTTC. It yields the protein CASSLAASLSYEQYF. The chain uses TRBV7-2 and TRBJ2-7; no firm D call. The CDR3 totals 15 residues. Germline assignment: CDR1 SGHTA and CDR2 FQGNSA. V was trimmed by 0 bases and J by 0 bases, leaving 9 bases between them.

V is TRBV19 and J is TRBJ1-1; D uncertain. Trimming took 0 bases from V and 10 from J, leaving 12 bases between them. The CDR3 consists of 13 residues. Germline lookup yields CDR1 LNHDA and CDR2 SQIVND (reference sequence). The CDR3 nucleotides read TGTGCCAGTAGTATAGAGAGGATCTCGCGAGCTTTCTTT. This encodes CASSIERISRAFF.

This clone was observed a few times. CDR3 in amino acids: CASSLGGQNTEAFF. CDR3 DNA sequence: TGTGCCAGCAGCTTAGGGGGGCAGAACACTGAAGCTTTCTTT. This chain uses TRBV28 with TRBJ1-1, with D perhaps matching TRBD1 (6 bases). Between the trimmed V and J ends, which lost 6 bases and 1 base, there was a span of 12 bases. The CDR3 runs 14 residues. In germline, CDR1 is MDHEN, CDR2 SYDVKM.

The chain is built from TRBV6-1 and TRBJ1-2; possibly TRBD1 for D (6 bases). CDR3 length: 13 amino acids. V was cut by 5 bases and J by 8 bases, with 15 bases left in between. The germline gives CDR1 MNHNS, CDR2 SASEGT. Here the CDR3 DNA reads TGTGCCAGCAGTTTAACAGGGCTCGAAGGCTACACCTTC. Residues: CASSLTGLEGYTF.

This chain uses TRBV25-1 with TRBJ1-6; 12 nucleotides agree with TRBD1. The J segment lost 6 bases and the V segment lost 1 base, leaving 4 bases of the junction unmatched. This CDR3 is built from 17 residues. Germline V gene sequence: CDR1 MGHDK, CDR2 SYGVNS. CDR3: CASSESGTGGFNSPLHF. CDR3 DNA sequence: TGTGCCAGCAGTGAATCCGGGACAGGGGGCTTTAATTCACCCCTCCACTTT. Drawing the rest from reference TRBV25-1 and TRBJ1-6, the complete variable domain is EADIYQTPRYLVIGTGKKITLECSQTMGHDKMYWYQQDPGMELHLIHYSYGVNSTEKGDLSSESTVSRIRTEHFPLTLESARPSHTSQYLCASSESGTGGFNSPLHFGNGTRLTVT.

V usage is TRBV5-8 and J usage is TRBJ1-1; no clear D. Trimming stripped 2 bases from V and 7 bases from J, with 12 bases between. The germline V gene has CDR1 SGHTS and CDR2 YDEGEE. The length of the CDR3 is 13 residues. This chain's CDR3 is CASSFVTGREAFF. The CDR3 region has the DNA TGTGCCAGCAGCTTTGTCACTGGCCGTGAAGCTTTCTTT.